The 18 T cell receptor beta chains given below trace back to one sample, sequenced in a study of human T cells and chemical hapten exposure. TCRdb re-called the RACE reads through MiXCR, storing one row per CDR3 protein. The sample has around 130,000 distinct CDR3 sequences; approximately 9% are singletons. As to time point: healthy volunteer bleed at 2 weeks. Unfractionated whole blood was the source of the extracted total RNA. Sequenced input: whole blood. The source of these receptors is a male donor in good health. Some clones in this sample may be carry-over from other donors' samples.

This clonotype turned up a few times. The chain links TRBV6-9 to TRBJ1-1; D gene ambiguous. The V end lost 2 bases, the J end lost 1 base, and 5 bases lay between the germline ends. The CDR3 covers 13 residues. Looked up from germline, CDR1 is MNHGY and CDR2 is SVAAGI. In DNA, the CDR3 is TGTGCCAGCAGTTATGAATGGAACACTGAAGCTTTCTTT. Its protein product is CASSYEWNTEAFF.

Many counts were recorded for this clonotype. The CDR3 nucleotides are TGCAGTTTTACAGGGATCACAGATACGCAGTATTTT. Translating gives CSFTGITDTQYF. The V and J genes are TRBV20-1 and TRBJ2-3, with D possibly being TRBD1 (6 bases). Trimming cost V 8 bases and J 2 bases, with 11 bases left between them. The CDR3 sequence is 12 residues long. Germline CDR1 DFQATT, CDR2 SNEGSKA (reference sequence).

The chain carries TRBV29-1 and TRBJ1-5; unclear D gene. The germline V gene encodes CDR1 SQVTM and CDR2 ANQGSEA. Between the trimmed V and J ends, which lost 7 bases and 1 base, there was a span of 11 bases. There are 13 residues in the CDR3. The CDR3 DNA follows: TGCAGCGCCTCTCCCGGGAGCAATCAGCCCCAGCATTTT. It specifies CSASPGSNQPQHF.

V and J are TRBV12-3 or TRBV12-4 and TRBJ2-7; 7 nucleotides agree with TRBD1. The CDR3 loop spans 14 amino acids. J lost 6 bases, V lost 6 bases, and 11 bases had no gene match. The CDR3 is CASRPDRAKAEQYF. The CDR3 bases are TGTGCCAGCAGACCCGACAGGGCAAAGGCCGAGCAGTACTTC.

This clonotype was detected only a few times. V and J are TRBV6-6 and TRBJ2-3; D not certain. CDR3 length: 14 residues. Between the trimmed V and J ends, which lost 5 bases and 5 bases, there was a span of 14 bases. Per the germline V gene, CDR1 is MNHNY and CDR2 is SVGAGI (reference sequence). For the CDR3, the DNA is TGTGCCAGCAGTCAGGCCTCCGAGGTAGATACGCAGTATTTT. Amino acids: CASSQASEVDTQYF.

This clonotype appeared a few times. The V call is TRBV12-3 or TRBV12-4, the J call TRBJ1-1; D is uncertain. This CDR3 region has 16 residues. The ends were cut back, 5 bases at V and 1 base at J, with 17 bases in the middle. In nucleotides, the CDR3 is TGTGCCAGCAGTCCCTTTTTTGGAGCGGCGAACACTGAAGCTTTCTTT. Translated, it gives CASSPFFGAANTEAFF.

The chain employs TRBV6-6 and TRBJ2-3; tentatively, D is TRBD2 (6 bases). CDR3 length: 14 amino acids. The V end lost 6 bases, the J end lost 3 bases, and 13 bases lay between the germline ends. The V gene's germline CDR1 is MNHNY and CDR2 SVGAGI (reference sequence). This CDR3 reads CASREGLGTDTQYF. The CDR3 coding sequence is TGTGCCAGCAGGGAGGGGCTCGGTACAGATACGCAGTATTTT.

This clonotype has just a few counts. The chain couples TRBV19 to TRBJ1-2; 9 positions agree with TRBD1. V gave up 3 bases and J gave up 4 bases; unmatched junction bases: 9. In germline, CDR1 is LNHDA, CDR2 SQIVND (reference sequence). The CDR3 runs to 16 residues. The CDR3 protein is CASSIIRDRDLYGYTF. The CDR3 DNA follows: TGTGCCAGTAGTATTATTCGGGACAGGGACCTCTATGGCTACACCTTC.

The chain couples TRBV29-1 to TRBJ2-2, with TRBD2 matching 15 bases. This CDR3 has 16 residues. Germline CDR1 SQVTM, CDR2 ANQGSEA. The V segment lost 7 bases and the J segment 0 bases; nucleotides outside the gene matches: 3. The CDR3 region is CSGGLAGGANTGELFF. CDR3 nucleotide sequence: TGCAGCGGGGGACTAGCGGGAGGAGCGAACACCGGGGAGCTGTTTTTT.

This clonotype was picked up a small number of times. The CDR3 protein is CASSSTPSGGSNEQFF. CDR3 sequence (DNA): TGTGCCAGCAGTTCTACACCTAGCGGGGGTAGTAATGAGCAGTTCTTC. The V call is TRBV12-3 or TRBV12-4, the J call TRBJ2-1; 10 bases map to TRBD2. The trim removed 4 bases at V and 7 bases at J, leaving 10 bases unmatched. CDR3 size: 16 residues.

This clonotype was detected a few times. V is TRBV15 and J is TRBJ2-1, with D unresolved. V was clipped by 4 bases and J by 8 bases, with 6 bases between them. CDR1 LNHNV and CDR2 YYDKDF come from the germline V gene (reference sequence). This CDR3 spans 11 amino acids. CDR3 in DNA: TGTGCCACCAGCATCGGCGATGAGCAGTTCTTC. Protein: CATSIGDEQFF.

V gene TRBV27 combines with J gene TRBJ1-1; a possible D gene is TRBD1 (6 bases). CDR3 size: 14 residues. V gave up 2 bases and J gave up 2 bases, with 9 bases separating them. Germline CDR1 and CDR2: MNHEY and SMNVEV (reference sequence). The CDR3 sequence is CASSLEGGNTEAFF. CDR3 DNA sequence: TGTGCCAGCAGTTTAGAAGGGGGAAACACTGAAGCTTTCTTT.

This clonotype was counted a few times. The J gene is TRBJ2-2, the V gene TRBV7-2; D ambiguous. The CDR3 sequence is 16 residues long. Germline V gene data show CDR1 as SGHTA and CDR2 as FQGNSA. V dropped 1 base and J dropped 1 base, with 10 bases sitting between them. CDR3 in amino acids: CASSLVLGMNTGELFF. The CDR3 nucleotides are TGTGCCAGCAGCTTAGTTCTGGGGATGAACACCGGGGAGCTGTTTTTT. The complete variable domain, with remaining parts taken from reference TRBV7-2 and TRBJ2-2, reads GAGVSQSPSNKVTEKGKDVELRCDPISGHTALYWYRQSLGQGLEFLIYFQGNSAPDKSGLPSDRFSAERTGGSVSTLTIQRTQQEDSAVYLCASSLVLGMNTGELFFGEGSRLTVL.

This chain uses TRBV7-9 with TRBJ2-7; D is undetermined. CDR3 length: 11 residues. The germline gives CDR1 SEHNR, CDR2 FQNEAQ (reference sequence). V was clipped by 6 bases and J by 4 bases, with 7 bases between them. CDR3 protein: CASRDHYEQYF. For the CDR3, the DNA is TGTGCCAGCAGGGACCATTACGAGCAGTACTTC.

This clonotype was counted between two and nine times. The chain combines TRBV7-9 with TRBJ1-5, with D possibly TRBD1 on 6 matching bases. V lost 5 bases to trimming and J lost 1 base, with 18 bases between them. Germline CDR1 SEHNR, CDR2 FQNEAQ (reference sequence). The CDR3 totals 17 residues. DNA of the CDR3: TGTGCCAGCAGCCTAGGGCAGGGGTCGGACAGCAATCAGCCCCAGCATTTT. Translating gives CASSLGQGSDSNQPQHF.

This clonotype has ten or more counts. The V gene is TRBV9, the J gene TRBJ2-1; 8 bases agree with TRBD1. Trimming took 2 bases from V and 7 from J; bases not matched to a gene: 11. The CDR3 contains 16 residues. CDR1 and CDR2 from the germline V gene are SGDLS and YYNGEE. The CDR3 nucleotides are TGTGCCAGCAGCGTTCGGCGGGGACAGGTAGCTAATGAGCAGTTCTTC. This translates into CASSVRRGQVANEQFF.

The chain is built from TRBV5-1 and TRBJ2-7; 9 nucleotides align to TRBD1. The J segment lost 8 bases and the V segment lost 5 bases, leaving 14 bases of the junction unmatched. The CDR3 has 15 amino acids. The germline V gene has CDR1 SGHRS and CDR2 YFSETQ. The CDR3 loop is CASRLDPGTGNKQYF. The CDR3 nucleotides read TGCGCCAGCAGGCTTGACCCAGGGACAGGGAACAAGCAGTACTTC.

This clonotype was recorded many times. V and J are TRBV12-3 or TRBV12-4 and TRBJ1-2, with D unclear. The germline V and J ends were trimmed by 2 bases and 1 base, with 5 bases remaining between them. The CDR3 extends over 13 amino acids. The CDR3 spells CASSLLVNYGYTF. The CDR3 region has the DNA TGTGCCAGCAGTTTATTGGTTAACTATGGCTACACCTTC.